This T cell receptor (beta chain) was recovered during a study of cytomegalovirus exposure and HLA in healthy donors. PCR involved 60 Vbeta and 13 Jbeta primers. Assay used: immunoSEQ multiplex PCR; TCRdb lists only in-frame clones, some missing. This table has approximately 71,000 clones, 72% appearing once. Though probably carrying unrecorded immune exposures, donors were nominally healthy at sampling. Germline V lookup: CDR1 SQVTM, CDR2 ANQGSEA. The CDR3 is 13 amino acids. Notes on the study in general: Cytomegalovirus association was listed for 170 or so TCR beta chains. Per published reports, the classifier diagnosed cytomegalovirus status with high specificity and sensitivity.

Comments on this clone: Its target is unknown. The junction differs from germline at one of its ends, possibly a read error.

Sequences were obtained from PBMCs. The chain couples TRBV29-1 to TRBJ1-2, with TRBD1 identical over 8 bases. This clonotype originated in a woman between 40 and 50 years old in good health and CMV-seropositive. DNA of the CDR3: TGCAGCGTGGAAGGACAGGGTAACTATGGCTACACCTTC. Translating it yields CSVEGQGNYGYTF.